What follows describes a single TCR beta chain. What antigen it recognizes has not been identified. Base qualities are missing; no much larger clone stands one base away. These data come from a study of T cells and copy number aberrations in small-cell lung cancer (dated by TCRdb to about 2021). As for the study more broadly: TCR repertoire sequencing was paired with whole-exome sequencing of the same tumor regions to relate T cell metrics to mutations and copy number aberrations. Tumor TCR data were available for about 18 patients, and approximately 15 patients had TCR data from both tumor and normal tissue. What the authors observed across the whole study: Tumors had lower T-cell density, richness and clonality than adjacent lung tissue, though the difference in density was not significant. Higher copy number aberration burden was negatively correlated with tumor T-cell density, richness and clonality. All specimens were formalin-fixed paraffin-embedded tissue, which is known to introduce sequencing artifacts. Across regions, the TCR repertoire was highly heterogeneous, with about 75-97.7% of clones confined to a single region, an overlap lower than the overlap seen in localized NSCLC. The study was limited by a small sample size because surgical resection is uncommon in small-cell lung cancer, and the findings require validation.

The immunoSEQ hsTCRB Kit, with multiplexed V- and J-gene primers, was used to amplify TCR-beta CDR3 regions from genomic DNA. Unique DNA barcodes were added in a second PCR, and samples were pooled together with a negative and a positive control. Sequencing of the pooled TCR-beta libraries was performed on an Illumina MiSeq using a 150-cycle paired-end protocol. In the paper's pipeline: Adaptive Biotechnologies processed the raw sequencing data into a report containing normalized, annotated TCR-beta repertoires. T-cell density was computed as TCR-beta templates normalized to usable DNA, which was estimated by amplifying housekeeping genes. Clonality was defined as 1 minus Pielou's evenness, while richness was a count of unique rearrangements. Three measures quantified intratumor TCR heterogeneity between regions: the Jaccard index, the Morisita overlap index, and the proportion of shared top-20 clonotypes. What TCRdb holds here is the immuneACCESS table cut down to in-frame rearrangements. Part of the clones is not present; checked against another copy, under half of the missing clones reflect an unresolved V gene, and the others are unexplained. Clone size and V and J calls were adopted from that table, with D and trimming inferred from the DNA. The sample table contains several thousand clones; only one count was recorded for 60% to 80% of them. Roughly 9.7% of the sample goes to the ten largest clones.

CDR1 and CDR2 (SNHLY, FYNNEI) derive from the germline V gene. For this chain, trimming is 6 bases at the V end and 0 bases at the J end, and the number of junction bases without a gene match is 4. Including cysteine and phenylalanine, the CDR3 has 16 amino acids. The kept DNA is CDR3 alone, 48 bases in frame from the first base. Patients with limited-stage small-cell lung cancer who underwent surgical resection in Hangzhou, China, between the late 2000s and the early 2020s were included as donors. Every donor went straight to surgery with no preoperative chemotherapy or radiotherapy, and no donor was given immunotherapy either before or after surgery. In the sequenced cohort of fewer than 25 patients, every patient was either a smoker or a heavy second-hand smoker. To represent spatial heterogeneity of the primary tumors, three regions were collected from each tumor FFPE block using a grid approach. To enrich for malignant cells, tumor regions underwent macrodissection, and selection was restricted to regions expected to yield at least 150 ng DNA. Multi-region TCR-beta sequencing of resected limited-stage small-cell lung cancers and of tumor-adjacent lung tissue was performed to characterize T cell repertoire heterogeneity. The AllPrep DNA/RNA FFPE Kit (Qiagen) was used to extract genomic DNA from the FFPE tissue.

Sequences were obtained from tumor tissue. The TCR sequence derives from a man in his forties or fifties with small cell lung cancer. Recombination joined TRBV2 with TRBJ2-2, with 10 middle bases fitting TRBD2. CDR3 region: CASRLGLAANTGELFF. The nucleotide sequence reads TGTGCCAGCAGACTCGGACTAGCGGCGAACACCGGGGAGCTGTTTTTT.